Detailed here is one T cell receptor (beta chain). Its specificity is not known. This record belongs to a study of T cell repertoires in cytomegalovirus infection. One entry per CDR3 protein, called by TCRdb with MiXCR from the reads. Seen here are hundreds of thousands of distinct CDR3 sequences, under 40% observed once, and the top ten hold around 15%. From germline, CDR1 is SGHKS and CDR2 YYEKEE (reference sequence). Trimming stripped 4 bases from V and 5 bases from J, with 18 bases between. The CDR3 extends over 15 amino acids. The gene calls are TRBV5-5 and TRBJ1-1; D is perhaps TRBD1 (5 bases). Sequencing used cultured CD8+ T cells from PBMCs, obtained from culture after CMV antigen stimulation. This sequence originates from a human donor in good health (CMV status not recorded). Some clones in this sample may be carry-over from other donors' samples. CDR3 sequence reads: CASSPRAGLGTEAFF. DNA of the CDR3: TGTGCCAGCAGCCCCCGCGCAGGGCTAGGAACTGAAGCTTTCTTT.